Presented here are 27 T cell receptor beta chains from one specimen sequenced in a study of cytomegalovirus exposure and HLA in healthy donors. The study ran its PCR with 60 Vbeta and 13 Jbeta primers. Clones were read by immunoSEQ multiplex PCR, and TCRdb kept only the in-frame ones, dropping some. Of 150,000 to 200,000 clones listed, 80% are singletons. Source material: PBMCs. Receptors originate from a woman aged 40 to 50 in good health and CMV-seronegative.

The chain uses TRBV12-5 and TRBJ1-5, with D unresolved. CDR1 is LGHNT and CDR2 is FRNRAP in the germline V gene. The CDR3 extends over 15 amino acids. Trimming shortened V by 5 bases and J by 3 bases, and 14 bases separated the two germline ends. In DNA form, the CDR3 reads TGTGCTAGTGGTCGGGAGGCTAACAACAATCAGCCCCAGCATTTT. This codes for CASGREANNNQPQHF.

The J gene is TRBJ1-1, the V gene TRBV30; D unresolved. Germline V gene sequence: CDR1 GTSNPN, CDR2 SVGIG (reference sequence). There are 14 residues in the CDR3. V was shortened by 3 bases and J by 1 base, with 12 bases between the two germline ends. CDR3 DNA sequence: TGTGCCTGGAGGACTCCACGGTGGAACACTGAAGCTTTCTTT. Protein sequence: CAWRTPRWNTEAFF.

V and J are TRBV7-6 and TRBJ1-1; D might be TRBD1 (5 bases). The CDR3 is 13 residues long. CDR1 is SGHVS, CDR2 FNYEAQ, per germline. Between the trimmed V and J ends, which lost 3 bases and 6 bases, there was a span of 11 bases. The CDR3 loop reads CASSFSQGAEAFF. The CDR3 nucleotides read TGTGCCAGCAGCTTCTCCCAGGGCGCTGAAGCTTTCTTT.

The table lists this clone with a few counts. Within the sample, other DNA sequences also encode this same CDR3. V is TRBV5-1 and J is TRBJ2-3; 8 positions match TRBD1. There are 13 residues in the CDR3. The germline gives CDR1 SGHRS, CDR2 YFSETQ. With 4 bases clipped from V and 4 bases from J, the junction kept 2 bases outside the gene matches. In DNA form, the CDR3 reads TGCGCCAGCAGCGTACAGGGGGCAGATACGCAGTATTTT. It encodes CASSVQGADTQYF.

This clone was found once. V usage is TRBV7-2 and J usage is TRBJ1-2; D not resolved. Germline loops: CDR1 SGHTA, CDR2 FQGNSA. CDR3 length: 12 residues. Trimming took off 3 bases at V and 4 bases at J, with 6 bases between the two ends. The CDR3 spells CASSFRSYGYTF. The DNA of the CDR3 is TGTGCCAGCAGCTTCCGGAGCTATGGCTACACCTTC.

This clone was detected only once. This chain joins TRBV13 and TRBJ2-2; D perhaps matches TRBD1 (6 bases). The CDR3 runs to 15 residues. In germline, CDR1 is PRHDT, CDR2 FYEKMQ (reference sequence). V lost 0 bases, J lost 5 bases, and 10 bases lay in between. The CDR3 sequence is CASSLGQGLTGELFF. CDR3 nucleotide sequence: TGTGCCAGCAGCTTAGGCCAGGGGTTGACCGGGGAGCTGTTTTTT. Full variable domain (missing parts from reference TRBV13 and TRBJ2-2): AAGVIQSPRHLIKEKRETATLKCYPIPRHDTVYWYQQGPGQDPQFLISFYEKMQSDKGSIPDRFSAQQFSDYHSELNMSSLELGDSALYFCASSLGQGLTGELFFGEGSRLTVL.

This clone has a single count. The chain employs TRBV5-1 and TRBJ2-1; 7 bases are shared with TRBD1. The trim removed 3 bases at V and 5 bases at J, leaving 2 bases unmatched. This CDR3 spans 13 amino acids. From germline, CDR1 is SGHRS and CDR2 YFSETQ. The CDR3 sequence: CASSSGQHNEQFF. The CDR3 DNA reads as TGCGCCAGCAGCTCGGGACAGCACAATGAGCAGTTCTTC.

This chain connects TRBV2 to TRBJ2-7; D is unresolved. CDR1 is SNHLY and CDR2 is FYNNEI in the germline V gene. This CDR3 is 12 amino acids long. Trimming stripped 6 bases from V and 4 bases from J, with 10 bases between. CDR3 sequence reads: CASSPTVYEQYV. The CDR3 DNA follows: TGTGCCAGCAGCCCTACAGTTTACGAGCAGTACGTC.

The rearrangement uses TRBV19 and TRBJ1-2; 9 positions match TRBD1. Germline V lookup: CDR1 LNHDA, CDR2 SQIVND (reference sequence). This CDR3 is built from 13 residues. V lost 9 bases to trimming and J lost 9 bases; unmatched junction nucleotides: 11. CDR3 residues: CASRLPGQGRYTF. DNA for the CDR3: TGTGCCAGCCGACTTCCGGGACAGGGTCGCTACACCTTC.

This chain links TRBV11-3 with TRBJ1-3; the match to TRBD1 covers 8 bases. Germline V lookup: CDR1 SGHNT, CDR2 YENEEA. The CDR3 loop spans 17 amino acids. V shed 5 bases and J 0 bases; nucleotides not matched to a gene: 9. The CDR3 coding sequence is TGTGCCAGCAGCCTCTACGGACAGGGATTCTCTGGAAACACCATATATTTT. Protein sequence: CASSLYGQGFSGNTIYF.

The genes are TRBV5-1 and TRBJ2-2; 8 bases are shared with TRBD1. J gave up 0 bases and V 6 bases, and 1 base lay outside the gene matches. Looked up from germline, CDR1 is SGHRS and CDR2 is YFSETQ. This CDR3 is 14 amino acids long. The CDR3, as DNA: TGCGCCAGCACGGACAGGGCGAACACCGGGGAGCTGTTTTTT. Translated, it gives CASTDRANTGELFF.

This clone has a handful of counts. The V gene is TRBV6-5, the J gene TRBJ2-1; maybe TRBD1 (6 bases). Per the germline V gene, CDR1 is MNHEY and CDR2 is SVGAGI. The CDR3 covers 14 residues. Trimming left V 5 bases short and J 2 bases short, with 10 bases between. CDR3: CASSRTGTYNEQFF. The CDR3 DNA reads as TGTGCCAGCAGTCGAACAGGGACCTACAATGAGCAGTTCTTC.

This rearrangement joins TRBV12-5 to TRBJ1-1, with 8 positions matching TRBD1. In germline, CDR1 is LGHNT, CDR2 FRNRAP. V gave up 5 bases and J gave up 0 bases; unmatched junction bases: 14. This CDR3 spans 18 amino acids. As DNA, the CDR3 is TGTGCTAGTGGTCGTCCGACAGGGGCAGTGGGAATGAACACTGAAGCTTTCTTT. It codes for CASGRPTGAVGMNTEAFF.

This clone was found once. The gene calls are TRBV28 and TRBJ2-7; D unresolved. Germline CDR1 MDHEN, CDR2 SYDVKM. The CDR3 has 13 amino acids. V was pared by 3 bases and J by 0 bases, with 6 bases between. CDR3 amino acids: CASSLPSSYEQYF. In DNA form, the CDR3 reads TGTGCCAGCAGTTTGCCGAGCTCCTACGAGCAGTACTTC.

The chain has TRBV11-3 and TRBJ2-7; TRBD2 might be the D (6 bases). The CDR3 runs 15 residues. V lost 5 bases, J lost 6 bases, and 20 bases lay in between. The germline gives CDR1 SGHNT, CDR2 YENEEA. The CDR3 is CASSPSGLEGREQYF. As DNA, the CDR3 is TGTGCCAGCAGCCCGAGTGGTCTGGAGGGTCGCGAGCAGTACTTC.

The chain recombines TRBV5-5 with TRBJ1-2; 11 bases are shared with TRBD1. V lost 4 bases to trimming and J lost 3 bases; unmatched junction nucleotides: 11. The CDR3 has 17 amino acids. In germline, CDR1 is SGHKS, CDR2 YYEKEE (reference sequence). The CDR3 DNA reads TGTGCCAGCAGCAGAGGACAGGGGGCAGTTGAGCACTATGGCTACACCTTC. This sequence encodes CASSRGQGAVEHYGYTF.

The chain uses TRBV5-4 and TRBJ2-3; TRBD2 agrees at 15 bases. The CDR3 is made up of 18 amino acids. Germline CDR1 and CDR2: SGHNT and YYREEE (reference sequence). The ends lost 4 bases at V and 1 base at J; junction bases unmatched: 7. CDR3 protein: CASSPGLAGGSRTDTQYF. The CDR3 coding sequence is TGTGCCAGCAGCCCTGGACTAGCGGGAGGGTCCCGCACAGATACGCAGTATTTT.

The chain employs TRBV19 and TRBJ1-1, with 11 bases matching TRBD1. CDR1 LNHDA and CDR2 SQIVND come from the germline V gene (reference sequence). J gave up 6 bases and V 1 base, and 10 bases lay outside the gene matches. CDR3 length: 17 residues. Here the CDR3 reads CASSIGDHGTGGPEAFF. CDR3 nucleotides: TGTGCCAGTAGTATAGGCGATCATGGGACAGGGGGGCCTGAAGCTTTCTTT.

The chain employs TRBV4-3 and TRBJ2-3; possibly TRBD1 for D (6 bases). The CDR3 sequence is 14 residues long. Germline V gene data show CDR1 as LGHNA and CDR2 as YSLEER. Trimming took off 4 bases at V and 2 bases at J, with 10 bases between the two ends. The CDR3: CASSRGQLTDTQYF. For the CDR3, the DNA is TGCGCCAGCAGCCGCGGACAGCTCACAGATACGCAGTATTTT.

This chain joins TRBV9 and TRBJ2-2, with D unresolved. Germline lookup yields CDR1 SGDLS and CDR2 YYNGEE. This CDR3 has 14 amino acids. V lost 0 bases to trimming and J lost 4 bases, with 7 bases between them. CDR3 protein: CASSVATGTGELFF. CDR3 DNA: TGTGCCAGCAGCGTAGCTACGGGCACCGGGGAGCTGTTTTTT.

The V and J genes are TRBV7-8 and TRBJ1-2, with 7 bases identical to TRBD1. The V and J ends lost 5 bases and 3 bases, in that order; junction bases with no gene match: 6. The CDR3 has 14 amino acids. Germline CDR1 and CDR2: SGHVS and FQNEAQ. In nucleotides, the CDR3 is TGTGCCAGCAGCAGAGAAACAGGGGACTATGGCTACACCTTC. Protein product: CASSRETGDYGYTF.

The chain couples TRBV5-4 to TRBJ2-1; a weak D match, TRBD2 (5 bases). Trimming took off 7 bases at V and 7 bases at J, with 18 bases between the two ends. The V gene's germline CDR1 is SGHNT and CDR2 YYREEE (reference sequence). The CDR3 extends over 14 amino acids. The CDR3 DNA reads as TGTGCCAGCCCGGGAAGGCCCCTCGGGAATGAGCAGTTCTTC. This sequence encodes CASPGRPLGNEQFF.

This clone was counted only a few times. The chain joins TRBV7-8 to TRBJ2-1; 10 nucleotides line up with TRBD1. Looked up from germline, CDR1 is SGHVS and CDR2 is FQNEAQ. The CDR3 covers 15 residues. The V gene end was trimmed by 2 bases and the J gene end by 10 bases; junction bases not matched to a gene: 8. CDR3 in amino acids: CASSLTRTGGGEQFF. CDR3 coding DNA: TGTGCCAGCAGCTTAACTCGGACAGGGGGAGGGGAGCAGTTCTTC.

The rearrangement uses TRBV4-3 and TRBJ1-2, with 8 bases matching TRBD1. The V and J ends lost 4 bases and 8 bases, in that order; junction bases with no gene match: 9. The CDR3 has 14 residues. Germline CDR1 is LGHNA and CDR2 is YSLEER. The CDR3 bases are TGCGCCAGCAGCCCCCGACAGGGGACGGGCGGCTACACCTTC. Its protein product is CASSPRQGTGGYTF.

The genes are TRBV19 and TRBJ2-3, with 8 positions matching TRBD1. In germline, CDR1 is LNHDA, CDR2 SQIVND (reference sequence). J gave up 2 bases and V 7 bases, and 14 bases lay outside the gene matches. The CDR3 spans 17 residues. CDR3 in DNA: TGTGCCAGTACAGAGACAGGGGTCTTTAGTTTCACAGATACGCAGTATTTT. Its protein product is CASTETGVFSFTDTQYF.

This chain joins TRBV4-3 and TRBJ2-1; 7 bases align to TRBD2. From germline, CDR1 is LGHNA and CDR2 YSLEER. CDR3 length: 21 residues. With 0 bases clipped from V and 1 base from J, the junction kept 18 bases outside the gene matches. CDR3 sequence: CASSQETLRYSGFRSYNEQFF. In nucleotides, the CDR3 is TGCGCCAGCAGCCAAGAGACCCTCAGGTATAGCGGGTTTAGGTCCTACAATGAGCAGTTCTTC.

This chain links TRBV27 with TRBJ1-5, with no clear D. The CDR3 has 13 residues. V was trimmed by 4 bases and J by 4 bases, leaving 8 bases between them. Per the germline V gene, CDR1 is MNHEY and CDR2 is SMNVEV (reference sequence). This chain's CDR3 is CASSSHGNQPQHF. DNA of the CDR3: TGTGCCAGCAGTTCACACGGGAATCAGCCCCAGCATTTT.